This T cell receptor beta chain stems from a study of early T cells in non-severe SARS-CoV-2 infection. Study context: Sequencing used unsorted whole-blood bulk RNA, so chains lack pairing. Study-level results: Matching against VDJdb likely underestimated virus-specific expansions, favoring anti-spike CD8.

Unique molecular identifiers were attached to individual cDNA molecules. TCRdb fed the 5' RACE reads into MiXCR, producing one record per CDR3 protein. Found here are 55,000 to 65,000 distinct CDR3 sequences, 8% to 10% of them singletons; the top ten hold 8% to 9%. At least ten counts were recorded for this clonotype. Its antigen is currently unknown. The source is an adult who was a healthcare worker with PCR-confirmed SARS-CoV-2 infection or an uninfected control (not recorded which). Sequences were obtained from whole blood.

The CDR3 sequence: CSASPGGEQFF. The CDR3 region has the DNA TGCAGCGCCTCCCCGGGTGGTGAGCAGTTCTTC. The chain uses TRBV29-1 and TRBJ2-1; D unresolved. V was trimmed by 7 bases and J by 9 bases, leaving 13 bases between them. This CDR3 has 11 residues. CDR1 and CDR2 (germline): SQVTM, ANQGSEA.